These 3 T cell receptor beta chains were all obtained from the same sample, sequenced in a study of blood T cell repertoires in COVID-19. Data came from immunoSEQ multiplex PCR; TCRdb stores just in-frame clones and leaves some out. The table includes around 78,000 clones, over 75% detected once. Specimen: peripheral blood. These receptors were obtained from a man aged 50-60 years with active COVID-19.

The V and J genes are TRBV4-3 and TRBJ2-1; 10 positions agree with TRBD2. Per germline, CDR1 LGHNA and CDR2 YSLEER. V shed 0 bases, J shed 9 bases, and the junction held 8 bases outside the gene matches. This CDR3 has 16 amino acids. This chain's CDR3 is CASSQDGLAGAGEQFF. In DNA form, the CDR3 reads TGCGCCAGCAGCCAAGATGGGCTAGCGGGAGCGGGTGAGCAGTTCTTC.

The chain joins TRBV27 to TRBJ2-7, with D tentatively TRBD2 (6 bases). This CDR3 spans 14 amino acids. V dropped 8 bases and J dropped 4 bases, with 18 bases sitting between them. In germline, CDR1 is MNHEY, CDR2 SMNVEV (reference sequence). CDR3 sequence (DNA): TGTGCCAGCTTTGGGCTGGGAGGAAGATACGAGCAGTACTTC. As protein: CASFGLGGRYEQYF.

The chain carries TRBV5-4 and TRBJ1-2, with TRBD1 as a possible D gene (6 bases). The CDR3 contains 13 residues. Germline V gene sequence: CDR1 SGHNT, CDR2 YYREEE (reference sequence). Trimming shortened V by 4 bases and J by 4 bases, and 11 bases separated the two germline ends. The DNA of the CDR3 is TGTGCCAGCAGCGTGGACAGTTCCTATGGCTACACCTTC. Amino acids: CASSVDSSYGYTF.